Following are 10 T cell receptor beta chains from one sample sequenced in a study of control samples from healthy donors and cancer patients. Here immunoSEQ multiplex PCR was the method, and the copy in TCRdb shows in-frame clones only, minus some. The sample holds under 200,000 clones; around 96% are singletons and the top ten take roughly 8.4%. The source material was blood. The receptor set was obtained from a middle-aged woman in good health.

This rearrangement joins TRBV11-3 to TRBJ2-5; D uncertain. V was trimmed by 5 bases and J by 0 bases, leaving 10 bases between them. The CDR3 contains 14 residues. Germline V gene sequence: CDR1 SGHNT, CDR2 YENEEA. CDR3 region: CASSPGGNQETQYF. The CDR3 DNA follows: TGTGCCAGCAGCCCGGGCGGAAACCAAGAGACCCAGTACTTC. Filled out from reference TRBV11-3 and TRBJ2-5, the complete variable domain reads EAGVVQSPRYKIIEKKQPVAFWCNPISGHNTLYWYLQNLGQGPELLIRYENEEAVDDSQLPKDRFSAERLKGVDSTLKIQPAELGDSAVYLCASSPGGNQETQYFGPGTRLLVL.

This chain links TRBV11-2 with TRBJ2-7, with TRBD1 matching 7 bases. Germline trimming cut 5 bases from V and 2 bases from J; bases unmatched to any gene: 6. Germline V gives CDR1 SGHAT, CDR2 FQNNGV. This CDR3 region has 14 residues. CDR3 nucleotides: TGTGCCAGCAGCACACAGGGGAACCCCTACGAGCAGTACTTC. Amino acids: CASSTQGNPYEQYF.

The chain is built from TRBV19 and TRBJ1-1, with 7 bases aligning to TRBD1. This CDR3 is built from 14 residues. Per germline, CDR1 LNHDA and CDR2 SQIVND (reference sequence). J gave up 2 bases and V 6 bases, and 6 bases lay outside the gene matches. The CDR3 DNA sequence: TGTGCCAGTAGCCTGGGACAGAGCAACACTGAAGCTTTCTTT. Translated: CASSLGQSNTEAFF.

The CDR3 DNA reads as TGTGCCAGCGCAAGACAGGGGACGAATCAGCCCCAGCATTTT. It yields the protein CASARQGTNQPQHF. The chain carries TRBV2 and TRBJ1-5; TRBD1 agrees at 8 bases. Germline lookup yields CDR1 SNHLY and CDR2 FYNNEI. V gave up 8 bases and J gave up 4 bases; unmatched junction bases: 7. This CDR3 region has 14 residues.

This sequence joins TRBV4-3 and TRBJ1-1, with D uncertain. Germline V gene lookup returns CDR1 LGHNA and CDR2 YSLEER. V was shortened by 0 bases and J by 10 bases, with 12 bases between the two germline ends. The length of the CDR3 is 13 residues. The CDR3 loop is CASSQDFKSRAFF. CDR3 bases: TGCGCCAGCAGCCAAGATTTTAAAAGTAGAGCTTTCTTT.

This clone was seen only once. The J gene is TRBJ2-1, the V gene TRBV5-1; 8 positions agree with TRBD1. J gave up 0 bases and V 3 bases, and 14 bases lay outside the gene matches. Germline V gene lookup returns CDR1 SGHRS and CDR2 YFSETQ. The CDR3 runs 19 residues. The CDR3 DNA sequence: TGCGCCAGCAGCTCGGGCACAGGGGGTTCCCTGAGCTCCTACAATGAGCAGTTCTTC. Translation: CASSSGTGGSLSSYNEQFF.

This clone was seen just once. The V call is TRBV10-1, the J call TRBJ1-1, with TRBD1 identical over 7 bases. Germline loops: CDR1 WNHNN, CDR2 SYGVQD (reference sequence). The CDR3 totals 15 residues. Trimming at V came to 7 bases and at J to 2 bases, leaving 10 bases not matched to a gene. The CDR3 nucleotides read TGCGCCAGCACCAAAAAACAGGGGCTTAACACTGAAGCTTTCTTT. Protein sequence: CASTKKQGLNTEAFF.

The chain uses TRBV19 and TRBJ1-1; possibly TRBD1 for D (5 bases). V gave up 11 bases and J gave up 2 bases, with 18 bases separating them. The length of the CDR3 is 14 residues. CDR1 is LNHDA and CDR2 is SQIVND in the germline V gene (reference sequence). This CDR3 reads CAVRDRSINTEAFF. In DNA, the CDR3 is TGTGCCGTACGGGACCGCTCCATTAACACTGAAGCTTTCTTT.

The rearrangement links TRBV6-5 to TRBJ1-5; perhaps TRBD1 as D (6 bases). CDR1 and CDR2 (germline): MNHEY, SVGAGI. The V end lost 5 bases, the J end lost 0 bases, and 11 bases lay between the germline ends. The CDR3 consists of 15 residues. The CDR3 protein is CASSPYRDSNQPQHF. The CDR3, as DNA: TGTGCCAGCAGTCCTTACAGGGATAGCAATCAGCCCCAGCATTTT.

V is TRBV3-1 (or the pseudogene TRBV3-2) and J is TRBJ2-5; TRBD1 agrees at 8 bases. The CDR3 is 17 amino acids. In germline, CDR1 is LGHDT, CDR2 YNNKEL (reference sequence). The ends lost 4 bases at V and 9 bases at J; junction bases unmatched: 19. The CDR3 DNA follows: TGTGCCAGCAGCCCTCTCGCCTGGGGGGACAGGATTCTGGCCCAGTACTTC. Translated: CASSPLAWGDRILAQYF.